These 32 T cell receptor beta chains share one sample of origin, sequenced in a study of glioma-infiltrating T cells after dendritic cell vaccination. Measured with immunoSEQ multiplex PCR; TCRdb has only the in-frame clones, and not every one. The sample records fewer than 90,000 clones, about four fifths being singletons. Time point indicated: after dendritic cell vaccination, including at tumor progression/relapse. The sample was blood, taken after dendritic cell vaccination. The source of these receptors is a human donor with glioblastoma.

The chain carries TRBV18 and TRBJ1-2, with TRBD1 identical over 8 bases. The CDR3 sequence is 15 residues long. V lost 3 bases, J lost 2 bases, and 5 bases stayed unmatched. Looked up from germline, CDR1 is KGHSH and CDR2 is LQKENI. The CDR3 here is CASSPTGEENYGYTF. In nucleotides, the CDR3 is TGTGCCAGCTCACCGACAGGGGAGGAGAACTATGGCTACACCTTC.

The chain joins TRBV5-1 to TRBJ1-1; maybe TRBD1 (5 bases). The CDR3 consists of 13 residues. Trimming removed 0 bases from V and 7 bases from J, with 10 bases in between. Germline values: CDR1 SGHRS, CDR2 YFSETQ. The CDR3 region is CASSLAVGGEAFF. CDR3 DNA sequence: TGCGCCAGCAGCTTGGCAGTGGGGGGTGAAGCTTTCTTT.

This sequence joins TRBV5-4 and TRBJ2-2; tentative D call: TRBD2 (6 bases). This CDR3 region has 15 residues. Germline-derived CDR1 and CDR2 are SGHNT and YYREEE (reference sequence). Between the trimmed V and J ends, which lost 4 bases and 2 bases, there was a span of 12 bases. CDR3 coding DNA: TGTGCCAGCAGCGGGCCGGGAGCCAACACCGGGGAGCTGTTTTTT. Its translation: CASSGPGANTGELFF.

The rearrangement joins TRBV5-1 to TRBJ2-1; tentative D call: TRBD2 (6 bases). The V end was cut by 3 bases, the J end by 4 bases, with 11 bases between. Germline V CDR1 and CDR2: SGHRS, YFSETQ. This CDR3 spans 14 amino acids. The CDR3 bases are TGCGCCAGCAGCTCGGGACTGCTTTACAATGAGCAGTTCTTC. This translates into CASSSGLLYNEQFF.

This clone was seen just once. The CDR3 DNA is TGCGCCAGCAGCCCAAGACAGGGGAGTAACTATGGCTACACCTTC. Translating it yields CASSPRQGSNYGYTF. This chain connects TRBV5-1 to TRBJ1-2; 8 nucleotides align to TRBD1. The germline CDR1 and CDR2 sequences are SGHRS and YFSETQ. The length of the CDR3 is 15 residues. V gave up 4 bases and J gave up 1 base; unmatched junction bases: 6.

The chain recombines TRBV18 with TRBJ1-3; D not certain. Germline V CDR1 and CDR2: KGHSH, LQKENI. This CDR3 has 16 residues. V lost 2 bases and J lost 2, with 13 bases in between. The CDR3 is CASSPERLATGNTIYF. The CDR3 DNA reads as TGTGCCAGCTCACCAGAGAGGCTGGCTACTGGAAACACCATATATTTT.

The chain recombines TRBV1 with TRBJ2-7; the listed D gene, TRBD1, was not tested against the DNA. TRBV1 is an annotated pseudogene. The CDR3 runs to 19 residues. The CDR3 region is CTSSQDFCADRDHDYEQYF. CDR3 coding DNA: TGCACCAGCAGCCAAGATTTCTGCGCGGACAGGGATCATGACTACGAGCAGTACTTC.

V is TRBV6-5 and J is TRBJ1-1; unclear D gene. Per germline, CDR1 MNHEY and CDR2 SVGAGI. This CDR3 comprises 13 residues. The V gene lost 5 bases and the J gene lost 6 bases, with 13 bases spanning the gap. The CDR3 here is CASSAVAESEAFF. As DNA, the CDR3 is TGTGCCAGCAGTGCCGTAGCAGAATCTGAAGCTTTCTTT.

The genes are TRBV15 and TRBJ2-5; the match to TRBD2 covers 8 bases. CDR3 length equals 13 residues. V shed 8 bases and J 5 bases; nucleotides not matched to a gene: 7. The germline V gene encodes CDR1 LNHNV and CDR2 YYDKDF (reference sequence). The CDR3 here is CATDRGGQETQYF. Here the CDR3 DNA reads TGTGCCACCGATCGGGGGGGCCAGGAGACCCAGTACTTC.

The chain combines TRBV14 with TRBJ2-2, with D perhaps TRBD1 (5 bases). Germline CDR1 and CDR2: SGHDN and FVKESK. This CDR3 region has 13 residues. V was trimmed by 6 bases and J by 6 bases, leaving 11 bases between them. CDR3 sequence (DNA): TGTGCCAGCAGAGGGGTGCAAGCCGGGGAGCTGTTTTTT. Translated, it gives CASRGVQAGELFF.

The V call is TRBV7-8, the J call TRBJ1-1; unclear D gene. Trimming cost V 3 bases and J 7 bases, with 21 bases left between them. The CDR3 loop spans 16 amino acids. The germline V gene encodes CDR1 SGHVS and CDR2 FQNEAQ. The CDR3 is CASSFGRGPEYGEAFF. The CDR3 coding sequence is TGTGCCAGCAGCTTTGGTCGGGGTCCCGAGTACGGTGAAGCTTTCTTT.

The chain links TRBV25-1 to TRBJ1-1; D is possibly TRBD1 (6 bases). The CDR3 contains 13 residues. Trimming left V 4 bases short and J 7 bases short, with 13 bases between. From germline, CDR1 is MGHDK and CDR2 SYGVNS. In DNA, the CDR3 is TGTGCCAGCAGTGCAGCCCCGGACAGTGAAGCTTTCTTT. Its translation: CASSAAPDSEAFF.

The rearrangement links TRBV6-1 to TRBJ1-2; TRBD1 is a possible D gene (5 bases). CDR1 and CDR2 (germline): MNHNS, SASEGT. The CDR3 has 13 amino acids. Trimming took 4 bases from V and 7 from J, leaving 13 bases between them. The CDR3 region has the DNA TGTGCCAGCAGTGCCTGGGGGGTTGGTGGCTACACCTTC. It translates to CASSAWGVGGYTF.

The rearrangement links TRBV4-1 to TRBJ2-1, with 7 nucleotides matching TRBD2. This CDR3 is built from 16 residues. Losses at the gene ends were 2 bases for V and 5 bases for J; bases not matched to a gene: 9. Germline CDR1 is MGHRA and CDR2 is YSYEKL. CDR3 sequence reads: CASSQPRLAADNEQFF. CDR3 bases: TGCGCCAGCAGCCAACCAAGGCTAGCGGCCGACAATGAGCAGTTCTTC.

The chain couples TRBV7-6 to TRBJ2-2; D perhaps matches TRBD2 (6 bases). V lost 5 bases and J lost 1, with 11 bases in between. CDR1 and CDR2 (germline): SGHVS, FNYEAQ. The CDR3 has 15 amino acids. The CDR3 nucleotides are TGTGCCAGCAGCCCTCCAGCGGGGAACACCGGGGAGCTGTTTTTT. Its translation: CASSPPAGNTGELFF.

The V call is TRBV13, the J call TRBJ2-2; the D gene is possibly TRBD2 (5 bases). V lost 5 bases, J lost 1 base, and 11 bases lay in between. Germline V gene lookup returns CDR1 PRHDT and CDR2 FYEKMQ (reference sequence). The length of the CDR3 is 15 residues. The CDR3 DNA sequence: TGTGCCAGCAGCCCCGGGGTGGTGAACACCGGGGAGCTGTTTTTT. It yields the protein CASSPGVVNTGELFF.

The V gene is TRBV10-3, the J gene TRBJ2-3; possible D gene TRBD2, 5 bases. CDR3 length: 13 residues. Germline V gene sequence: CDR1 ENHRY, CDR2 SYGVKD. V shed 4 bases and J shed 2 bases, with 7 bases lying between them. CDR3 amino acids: CAISGGSTDTQYF. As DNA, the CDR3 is TGTGCCATCAGTGGAGGGTCCACAGATACGCAGTATTTT.

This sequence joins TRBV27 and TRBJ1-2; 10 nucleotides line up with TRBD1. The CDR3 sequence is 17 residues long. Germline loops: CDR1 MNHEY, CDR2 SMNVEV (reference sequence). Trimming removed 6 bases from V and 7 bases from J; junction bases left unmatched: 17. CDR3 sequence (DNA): TGTGCCAGCAGCAGCCAGTCACCGGGACAGGGGAAGGGTGGCTACACCTTC. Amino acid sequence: CASSSQSPGQGKGGYTF.

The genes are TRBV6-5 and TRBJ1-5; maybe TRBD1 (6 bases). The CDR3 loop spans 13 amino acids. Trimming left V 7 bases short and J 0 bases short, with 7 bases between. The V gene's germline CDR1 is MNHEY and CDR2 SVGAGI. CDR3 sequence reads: CASTRGSNQPQHF. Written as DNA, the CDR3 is TGTGCCAGCACCAGGGGTAGCAATCAGCCCCAGCATTTT.

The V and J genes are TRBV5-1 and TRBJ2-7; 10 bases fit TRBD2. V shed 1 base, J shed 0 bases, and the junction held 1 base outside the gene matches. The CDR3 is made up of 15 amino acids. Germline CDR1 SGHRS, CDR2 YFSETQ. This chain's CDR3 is CASSLLAGDSYEQYF. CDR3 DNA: TGCGCCAGCAGCTTGCTAGCGGGGGACTCCTACGAGCAGTACTTC.

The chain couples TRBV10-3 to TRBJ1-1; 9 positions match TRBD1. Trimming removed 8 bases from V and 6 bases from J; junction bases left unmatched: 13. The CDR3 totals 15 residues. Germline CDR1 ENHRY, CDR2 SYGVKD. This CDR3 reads CAIHDPGQGRAEAFF. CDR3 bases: TGTGCCATCCACGATCCCGGACAGGGGAGGGCTGAAGCTTTCTTT.

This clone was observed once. CDR3: CASSRQGISYGYTF. The CDR3 DNA follows: TGTGCCAGTAGTAGGCAGGGCATTTCCTATGGCTACACCTTC. This rearrangement joins TRBV19 to TRBJ1-2; perhaps TRBD1 as D (5 bases). CDR1 is LNHDA and CDR2 is SQIVND in the germline V gene (reference sequence). CDR3 length equals 14 residues. The V end was cut by 4 bases, the J end by 4 bases, with 13 bases between.

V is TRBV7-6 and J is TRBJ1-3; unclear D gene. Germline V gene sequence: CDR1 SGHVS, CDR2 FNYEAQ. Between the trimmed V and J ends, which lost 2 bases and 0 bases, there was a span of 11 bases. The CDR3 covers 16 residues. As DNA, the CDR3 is TGTGCCAGCAGCTTACCCGCAGGATCCTCTGGAAACACCATATATTTT. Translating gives CASSLPAGSSGNTIYF.

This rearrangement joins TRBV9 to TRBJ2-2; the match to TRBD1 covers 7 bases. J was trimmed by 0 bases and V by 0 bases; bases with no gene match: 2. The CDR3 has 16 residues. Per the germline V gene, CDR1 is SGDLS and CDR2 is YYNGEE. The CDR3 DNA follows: TGTGCCAGCAGCGTAGCGGGGACAGCGAACACCGGGGAGCTGTTTTTT. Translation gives CASSVAGTANTGELFF. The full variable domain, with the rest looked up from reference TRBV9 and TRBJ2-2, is DSGVTQTPKHLITATGQRVTLRCSPRSGDLSVYWYQQSLDQGLQFLIQYYNGEERAKGNILERFSAQQFPDLHSELNLSSLELGDSALYFCASSVAGTANTGELFFGEGSRLTVL.

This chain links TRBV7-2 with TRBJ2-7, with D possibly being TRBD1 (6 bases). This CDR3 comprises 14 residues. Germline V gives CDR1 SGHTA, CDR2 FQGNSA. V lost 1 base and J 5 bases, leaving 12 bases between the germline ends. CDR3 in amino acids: CASSLGDTLNEQYF. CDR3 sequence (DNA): TGTGCCAGCAGCTTAGGGGACACTCTAAACGAGCAGTACTTC.

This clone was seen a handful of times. The CDR3 DNA is TGTGCCAGCAGCGTAGAAGGTGCTAGCGGGTACACAGATACGCAGTATTTT. Translating it yields CASSVEGASGYTDTQYF. The chain joins TRBV9 to TRBJ2-3; 8 bases agree with TRBD2. Germline V lookup: CDR1 SGDLS, CDR2 YYNGEE. V shed 0 bases and J 2 bases; nucleotides not matched to a gene: 8. The CDR3 loop spans 17 amino acids.

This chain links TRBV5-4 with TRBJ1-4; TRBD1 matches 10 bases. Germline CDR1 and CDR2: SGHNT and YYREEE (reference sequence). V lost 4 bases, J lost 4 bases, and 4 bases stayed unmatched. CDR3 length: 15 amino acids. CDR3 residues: CASSIGQGGNEKLFF. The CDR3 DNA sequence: TGTGCCAGCAGCATCGGACAGGGGGGTAATGAAAAACTGTTTTTT.

In DNA form, the CDR3 reads TGTGCCAGCAGGATGGGTGGGACTAGCGGACTCAATGAGCAGTTCTTC. Protein: CASRMGGTSGLNEQFF. The chain employs TRBV5-4 and TRBJ2-1; 11 nucleotides match TRBD2. This CDR3 contains 16 residues. Germline CDR1 and CDR2: SGHNT and YYREEE (reference sequence). V trimming: 5 bases; J trimming: 6 bases; junction bases outside the gene matches: 10. Drawing the rest from reference TRBV5-4 and TRBJ2-1, the complete variable domain is ETGVTQSPTHLIKTRGQQVTLRCSSQSGHNTVSWYQQALGQGPQFIFQYYREEENGRGNFPPRFSGLQFPNYSSELNVNALELDDSALYLCASRMGGTSGLNEQFFGPGTRLTVL.

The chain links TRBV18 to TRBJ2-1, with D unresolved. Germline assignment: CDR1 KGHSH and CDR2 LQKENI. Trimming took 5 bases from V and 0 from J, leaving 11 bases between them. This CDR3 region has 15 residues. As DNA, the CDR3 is TGTGCCAGCTCATCACAATATAGCTCCTACAATGAGCAGTTCTTC. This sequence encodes CASSSQYSSYNEQFF.

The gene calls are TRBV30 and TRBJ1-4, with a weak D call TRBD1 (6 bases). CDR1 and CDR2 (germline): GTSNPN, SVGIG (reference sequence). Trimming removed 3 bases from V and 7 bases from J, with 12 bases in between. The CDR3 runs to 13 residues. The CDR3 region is CAWSRTEIEKLFF. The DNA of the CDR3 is TGTGCCTGGAGCCGGACAGAAATTGAAAAACTGTTTTTT.

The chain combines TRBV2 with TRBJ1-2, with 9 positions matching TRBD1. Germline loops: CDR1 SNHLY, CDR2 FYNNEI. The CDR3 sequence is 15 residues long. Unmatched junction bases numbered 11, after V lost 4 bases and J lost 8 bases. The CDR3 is CASSVSEGTGIGYTF. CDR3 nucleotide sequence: TGTGCCAGCAGTGTCAGTGAGGGGACAGGGATCGGCTACACCTTC.

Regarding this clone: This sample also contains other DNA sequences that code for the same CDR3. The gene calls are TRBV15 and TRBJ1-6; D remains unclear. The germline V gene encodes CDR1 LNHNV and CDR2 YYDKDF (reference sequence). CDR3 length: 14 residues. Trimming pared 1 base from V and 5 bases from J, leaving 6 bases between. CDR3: CATSRGQDNSPLHF. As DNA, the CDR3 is TGTGCCACCAGCAGAGGGCAGGATAATTCACCCCTCCACTTT.